The present TCR beta chain was sequenced within a study of monozygotic twins with inflammatory bowel disease. Donors each contributed one blood sample measuring around 2.4 ml. The CDR3 is made up of 14 amino acids. Germline assignment: CDR1 MDHEN and CDR2 SYDVKM. The authors used 3500 ng of total RNA per TCR library. TCRdb re-called the 5' RACE reads and shows each CDR3 protein once, DNA omitted. Its clone listing holds about 110,000 distinct CDR3 sequences. The chain carries TRBV28 and TRBJ2-7; TCRdb returns TRBD1, unconfirmable since there is no DNA. The sequenced sample consisted of blood. The TCR sequence derives from a human donor with ulcerative colitis or Crohn's disease, or a healthy co-twin of an affected twin (not recorded which). The CDR3 loop is CASSGTQATYEQYF.